The 11 T cell receptor beta chains in this list originate from one sample, sequenced in a study of shared T cell receptors in the human thymus. Generated by immunoSEQ multiplex PCR, the TCRdb table keeps only in-frame clones and is missing some. The sample yields roughly 560,000 clones, approximately 80% seen once. Another study also made use of these data, one on human thymus T cells.

The specimen was thymocytes. Receptor source: a boy in the first two years of life with a congenital heart defect.

V usage is TRBV5-1 and J usage is TRBJ2-5; 8 positions agree with TRBD1. Germline V gives CDR1 SGHRS, CDR2 YFSETQ. V lost 4 bases and J lost 5; bases outside the gene matches: 7. The CDR3 loop spans 14 amino acids. CDR3 in DNA: TGCGCCAGCAGCCCCTCGGACAGGGCGGAGACCCAGTACTTC. Translated, it gives CASSPSDRAETQYF. Combining the CDR3 with reference TRBV5-1 and TRBJ2-5 gives the whole variable domain KAGVTQTPRYLIKTRGQQVTLSCSPISGHRSVSWYQQTPGQGLQFLFEYFSETQRNKGNFPGRFSGRQFSNSRSEMNVSTLELGDSALYLCASSPSDRAETQYFGPGTRLLVL.

The chain links TRBV4-3 to TRBJ2-7, with D possibly matching TRBD1 (7 bases). The CDR3 loop spans 17 amino acids. Germline V gene sequence: CDR1 LGHNA, CDR2 YSLEER. The V gene lost 3 bases and the J gene lost 0 bases, with 18 bases spanning the gap. Here the CDR3 reads CASSQGVRQGGSYEQYF. DNA of the CDR3: TGCGCCAGCAGCCAGGGGGTCCGACAGGGAGGCTCCTACGAGCAGTACTTC.

This chain uses TRBV14 with TRBJ2-7, with D maybe TRBD2 (6 bases). From germline, CDR1 is SGHDN and CDR2 FVKESK. This CDR3 contains 15 residues. V was trimmed by 4 bases and J by 3 bases, leaving 16 bases between them. The CDR3 region is CASSPTKRVRYEQYF. CDR3 DNA sequence: TGTGCCAGCAGCCCTACTAAGCGGGTGCGCTACGAGCAGTACTTC.

This clone is a singleton in its sample. The chain employs TRBV4-3 and TRBJ2-1; 13 bases line up with TRBD2. The CDR3 runs 17 residues. Germline V gives CDR1 LGHNA, CDR2 YSLEER. V lost 3 bases and J lost 9; bases outside the gene matches: 11. This chain's CDR3 is CASSQGLAGSYAGEQFF. The CDR3, as DNA: TGCGCCAGCAGCCAGGGACTAGCGGGATCCTACGCAGGTGAGCAGTTCTTC.

To note about this clone: One end of the junction is discordant with germline, which a read error may explain. The chain recombines TRBV4-3 with TRBJ1-2; 7 bases are a match to TRBD1. CDR1 is LGHNA, CDR2 YSLEER, per germline. The CDR3 has 19 amino acids. CDR3 region: CASSQANPGTANNRCGYTF. The CDR3 bases are TGCGCCAGCAGTCAAGCGAACCCAGGGACAGCGAACAATCGCTGTGGCTACACCTTC.

This chain links TRBV30 with TRBJ1-1, with D perhaps TRBD1 (5 bases). CDR1 GTSNPN and CDR2 SVGIG come from the germline V gene (reference sequence). The CDR3 spans 14 residues. Trimming pared 5 bases from V and 1 base from J, leaving 14 bases between. CDR3 protein: CAWGNDSRNTEAFF. The CDR3 nucleotides are TGTGCCTGGGGCAACGACAGCCGGAACACTGAAGCTTTCTTT.

The rearrangement links TRBV27 to TRBJ1-2, with D maybe TRBD1 (5 bases). Trimming cost V 6 bases and J 2 bases, with 19 bases left between them. The CDR3 totals 16 residues. Looked up from germline, CDR1 is MNHEY and CDR2 is SMNVEV (reference sequence). CDR3 DNA sequence: TGTGCCAGCAGCTCCCAGGGAGGGGCGGGAAACTATGGCTACACCTTC. Translation: CASSSQGGAGNYGYTF.

The V call is TRBV29-1, the J call TRBJ1-2, with 12 positions matching TRBD1. Germline V gene lookup returns CDR1 SQVTM and CDR2 ANQGSEA. With V trimmed by 4 bases and J by 6 bases, 3 bases remained unmatched. The CDR3 is 13 residues long. CDR3 bases: TGCAGCGTTGCCGGGACAGGGGGCGATGGCTACACCTTC. It is translated as CSVAGTGGDGYTF.

The V call is TRBV27, the J call TRBJ2-3, with D possibly TRBD1 on 6 matching bases. Trimming removed 6 bases at V and 0 bases at J, with 13 bases between. Germline V gives CDR1 MNHEY, CDR2 SMNVEV (reference sequence). The length of the CDR3 is 15 residues. The CDR3 DNA reads TGTGCCAGCAGCCCCGACAGGCGAAGCACAGATACGCAGTATTTT. As protein: CASSPDRRSTDTQYF.

This chain uses TRBV4-1 with TRBJ2-5; TRBD2 agrees at 13 bases. J was trimmed by 4 bases and V by 0 bases; bases with no gene match: 2. The CDR3 runs to 16 residues. Germline lookup yields CDR1 MGHRA and CDR2 YSYEKL. CDR3 amino acids: CASSQELAGGRETQYF. The CDR3, as DNA: TGCGCCAGCAGCCAAGAACTAGCGGGAGGGAGAGAGACCCAGTACTTC.

This chain joins TRBV15 and TRBJ2-1, with 12 bases identical to TRBD2. The CDR3 covers 16 residues. Germline lookup yields CDR1 LNHNV and CDR2 YYDKDF (reference sequence). After removal of 6 bases from V and 5 bases from J, the junction contained 8 bases not matched to a gene. DNA of the CDR3: TGTGCCACCAGGAACCGTACTAGCGGGAGGAACAATGAGCAGTTCTTC. This sequence encodes CATRNRTSGRNNEQFF.